A selection of T cell receptor beta chains follows, all from one sample in a study of T cell responses to AZD1222 COVID-19 vaccine. The data were produced by immunoSEQ multiplex PCR, yet TCRdb's version contains in-frame clones alone and is incomplete. The sample carries under 150,000 clones, under 95% recorded once. The specimen comprised peripheral blood, sampled on day 0 of AZD1222 vaccination. These receptors were taken from an adult in good health. Each CDR3 is given without its conserved first and last residue. The order of the fields is clone size, J gene, V gene, D gene, CDR3 protein. The D gene is left open where the match is weak. Clone size is not always given. Where it is, it says once, few, many or a class for expanded clones.

>.|TRBJ2-5|TRBV11-3|.
ASSHAVQETQY
>.|TRBJ2-4|TRBV27|TRBD2
ASSSPRESKTKNIQY
>.|TRBJ1-3|TRBV4-2|.
ASSQAGHGLGNTIY
>.|TRBJ1-6|TRBV6-1|.
ASSDFLLRGAGSPLH
>.|TRBJ2-2|TRBV5-1|TRBD1
ASSLDRGTGELF
>.|TRBJ2-2|TRBV6-4|.
ASRQQGNTGELF
>.|TRBJ2-7|TRBV7-9|.
ASSPRTVSDHEQY
>.|TRBJ1-2|TRBV7-9|.
ASSPLGGAIYGYT
>.|TRBJ2-2|TRBV19|.
ASSINWGPTNTGELF
>.|TRBJ1-4|TRBV5-1|.
ASSLGGGDRWSEKLF
>.|TRBJ1-2|TRBV25-1|TRBD1
ASSTLGTGVLYGYT
>.|TRBJ2-7|TRBV7-2|TRBD2
ASSLRLAGPQKY
>.|TRBJ2-4|TRBV7-9|.
ASTPAHGIAKNIQY
>.|TRBJ1-5|TRBV5-5|.
ASSLGAGQPQH
>.|TRBJ1-6|TRBV18|.
ASSPSTGINSPLH
>.|TRBJ2-7|TRBV18|TRBD2
ASSPPRLAGGRNEQY
>.|TRBJ2-7|TRBV3-1/TRBV3-2|.
ASSRTTSYEQY
>once|TRBJ2-1|TRBV10-3|.
AISQGGNEQF
>.|TRBJ1-4|TRBV4-2|TRBD1
ASSQGPSGGKLF
>.|TRBJ2-7|TRBV5-1|.
ASSFGSGEQY
>.|TRBJ1-5|TRBV18|.
ASSPGRDQPQH
>once|TRBJ1-4|TRBV18|.
ASSPPGANEKLF
>once|TRBJ2-7|TRBV10-3|.
AISPLERSDTYEQY
>.|TRBJ1-6|TRBV27|.
ASSPHGSSYNSPLH
>.|TRBJ1-1|TRBV2|.
ASSRRGNTEAF
>.|TRBJ2-7|TRBV19|TRBD2
ASSIYGRGVAEQY
>.|TRBJ1-1|TRBV5-1|TRBD1
ASSLGGQGALGAF
>once|TRBJ1-5|TRBV12-5|.
ASGFGGLGNQPQH
>.|TRBJ1-2|TRBV9|TRBD1
ASSSRDRGGEYGYT
>.|TRBJ2-7|TRBV7-9|.
ASRSAGEQY
>.|TRBJ1-4|TRBV2|.
ASKVEGVGKKLF
>.|TRBJ2-2|TRBV6-5|TRBD2
ASSLLAGVTGELF
>once|TRBJ1-3|TRBV7-9|.
ASSLGTGNTIY
>.|TRBJ1-5|TRBV7-2|.
ASSLDGAQPQH
>.|TRBJ1-2|TRBV6-5|.
ASSSRGSGYGYT
>.|TRBJ1-1|TRBV18|.
ASSSGGNTEAF
>.|TRBJ2-7|TRBV6-5|.
ASSFRTGHEQY
>.|TRBJ2-7|TRBV20-1|TRBD1
SASRTPGQPTYEQY
>.|TRBJ1-2|TRBV6-5|.
ASSPNTYGYT
>.|TRBJ2-7|TRBV6-5|.
ASRMGTRSYEQY
>.|TRBJ2-2|TRBV5-5|.
ASSLDSGGDWSGELF
>.|TRBJ2-2|TRBV11-1|TRBD2
ASSSRSGGAPGELF
>.|TRBJ1-1|TRBV3-1/TRBV3-2|.
ASSLDMNTEAF
>.|TRBJ2-7|TRBV9|.
ASSVASGTGKQY